These 14 T cell receptor beta chains were sequenced from one sample in a study of T-cell reconstitution after alpha-beta-depleted transplantation in children. The TCRbeta library incorporated unique molecular identifiers. One entry per CDR3 protein, called by TCRdb with MiXCR from the PCR reads. The data hold fewer than 150,000 distinct CDR3 sequences, with roughly 9% observed a single time. The source was PBMCs, mostly from graft donor cells, collected 180 days after TCRalphabeta/CD19-depleted stem cell transplant. Every receptor here comes from a girl under three years old who had a stem cell transplant for combined immunodeficiency, so the T cells may come from the graft donor.

This clonotype was detected a few times. The chain employs TRBV7-6 and TRBJ2-5; 8 nucleotides line up with TRBD1. V was pared by 5 bases and J by 0 bases, with 5 bases of the junction left unmatched. Germline values: CDR1 SGHVS, CDR2 FNYEAQ. The CDR3 extends over 15 amino acids. CDR3 protein: CASSRDRPYQETQYF. The CDR3 nucleotides read TGTGCCAGCAGCCGGGACAGGCCCTACCAAGAGACCCAGTACTTC.

This clonotype has just a few counts. The chain recombines TRBV6-5 with TRBJ2-7; 7 positions agree with TRBD1. The CDR3 totals 14 residues. Trimming removed 0 bases from V and 4 bases from J; junction bases left unmatched: 3. Germline values: CDR1 MNHEY, CDR2 SVGAGI. CDR3 sequence reads: CASSYSRGRYEQYF. CDR3 DNA sequence: TGTGCCAGCAGTTACTCAAGGGGGCGGTACGAGCAGTACTTC.

Here the CDR3 reads CSAFSGTGFYEQYF. CDR3 in DNA: TGCAGTGCCTTTTCCGGGACAGGATTCTACGAGCAGTACTTC. This rearrangement joins TRBV20-1 to TRBJ2-7, with 8 bases fitting TRBD1. The CDR3 spans 14 residues. Trimming removed 6 bases from V and 3 bases from J; junction bases left unmatched: 10. Germline CDR1 is DFQATT and CDR2 is SNEGSKA (reference sequence).

This clonotype was counted only a few times. The chain combines TRBV12-3 or TRBV12-4 with TRBJ1-3; no clear D gene. Trimming left V 5 bases short and J 1 base short, with 12 bases between. This CDR3 has 15 amino acids. CDR3 sequence: CASSTPRLSGNTIYF. The CDR3 region has the DNA TGTGCCAGCAGTACTCCAAGACTGTCTGGAAACACCATATATTTT.

V is TRBV4-3 and J is TRBJ1-4; no clear D. This CDR3 has 14 amino acids. In germline, CDR1 is LGHNA, CDR2 YSLEER. Trimming removed 1 base at V and 8 bases at J, with 11 bases between. The CDR3 DNA sequence: TGCGCCAGCAGCCAAGTGTGGAAGCGCGAAAAACTGTTTTTT. Encoded protein: CASSQVWKREKLFF.

This clonotype showed up just a few times. The chain couples TRBV6-1 to TRBJ2-7; either TRBD1 or TRBD2 may fit D (5 bases each). The CDR3 spans 15 residues. Germline-derived CDR1 and CDR2 are MNHNS and SASEGT. Trimming cost V 5 bases and J 2 bases, with 16 bases left between them. The CDR3 nucleotides are TGTGCCAGCAGTCTCCGGGACGCGGCGACCTACGAGCAGTACTTC. It is translated as CASSLRDAATYEQYF.

This clonotype was observed at least ten times. This chain links TRBV7-3 with TRBJ2-5; D uncertain. Deletions cut 2 bases from V and 1 base from J, with 5 bases between. Germline V gene lookup returns CDR1 SGHTA and CDR2 FQGTGA. The CDR3 is 13 amino acids. The CDR3 reads CASSLSSQETQYF. CDR3 bases: TGTGCCAGCAGCTTATCAAGCCAAGAGACCCAGTACTTC.

The chain is built from TRBV30 and TRBJ1-1; D gene unclear. This CDR3 has 15 residues. Trimming shortened V by 1 base and J by 2 bases, and 14 bases separated the two germline ends. Germline CDR1 and CDR2: GTSNPN and SVGIG (reference sequence). The CDR3 nucleotides read TGTGCCTGGAGTGCCCTGGGCAGGCTTAACACTGAAGCTTTCTTT. As protein: CAWSALGRLNTEAFF.

J is TRBJ2-1 and V is TRBV15; D is unresolved. Between the trimmed V and J ends, which lost 2 bases and 4 bases, there was a span of 15 bases. From germline, CDR1 is LNHNV and CDR2 YYDKDF (reference sequence). The CDR3 contains 16 residues. CDR3 DNA sequence: TGTGCCACCAGCAGACCCCCCGGACCCAGATACAATGAGCAGTTCTTC. Protein sequence: CATSRPPGPRYNEQFF. The full variable domain, completed using reference TRBV15 and TRBJ2-1, is DAMVIQNPRYQVTQFGKPVTLSCSQTLNHNVMYWYQQKSSQAPKLLFHYYDKDFNNEADTPDNFQSRRPNTSFCFLDIRSPGLGDTAMYLCATSRPPGPRYNEQFFGPGTRLTVL.

This rearrangement joins TRBV18 to TRBJ2-7; no definite D call. The germline CDR1 and CDR2 sequences are KGHSH and LQKENI. V lost 6 bases to trimming and J lost 0 bases, with 12 bases between them. The CDR3 has 14 amino acids. The CDR3 coding sequence is TGTGCCAGCTCTCCCAAGGTCCCCTCCTACGAGCAGTACTTC. Protein: CASSPKVPSYEQYF.

This clonotype has more than one count but fewer than ten. The CDR3 is CASRFDSYQETQYF. CDR3 DNA sequence: TGTGCCAGCAGATTCGACAGTTACCAAGAGACCCAGTACTTC. The V call is TRBV7-9, the J call TRBJ2-5; tentatively, D is TRBD1 (5 bases). Germline assignment: CDR1 SEHNR and CDR2 FQNEAQ (reference sequence). V was pared by 6 bases and J by 0 bases, with 11 bases between. This CDR3 has 14 amino acids.

This clonotype was seen at least ten times. The J gene is TRBJ2-5, the V gene TRBV7-2; D remains unclear. The length of the CDR3 is 12 residues. Trimming removed 9 bases at V and 7 bases at J, with 15 bases between. CDR1 and CDR2 (germline): SGHTA, FQGNSA. CDR3 sequence: CASYSLGGTQYF. In nucleotides, the CDR3 is TGTGCCAGTTACAGTCTAGGCGGGACCCAGTACTTC.

This clonotype occurred a few times. The chain links TRBV11-2 to TRBJ2-3; perhaps TRBD2 as D (6 bases). The CDR3 spans 17 residues. The ends were cut back, 0 bases at V and 0 bases at J, with 13 bases in the middle. Germline CDR1 SGHAT, CDR2 FQNNGV. CDR3: CASSLDAGTLSTDTQYF. The CDR3 DNA reads as TGTGCCAGCAGCTTAGATGCGGGGACCCTCAGCACAGATACGCAGTATTTT.

This clonotype was seen a few times. The rearrangement links TRBV7-8 to TRBJ2-3; TRBD1 aligns across 7 bases. This CDR3 has 17 residues. V shed 3 bases and J 1 base; nucleotides not matched to a gene: 10. Germline V gene data show CDR1 as SGHVS and CDR2 as FQNEAQ. In DNA, the CDR3 is TGTGCCAGCAGCTTCCCTTCAAGGCAGGGGGGCACAGATACGCAGTATTTT. Translation gives CASSFPSRQGGTDTQYF.